These 10 T cell receptor beta chains originate from one sample sequenced in a study of T cells in Graves' hyperthyroidism and ophthalmopathy. From RNA transcripts, TCR beta CDR3 regions were amplified. Carried out on the TCR CDR3, a first-round RT-PCR used the HTBI primer set. Using its own MiXCR run on the multiplex PCR reads, TCRdb lists one record per CDR3 protein. The sample carries around 350,000 distinct CDR3 sequences, about 18% recorded once. Sequences were obtained from blood. The receptors stem from a woman aged 18-29 years with Graves' hyperthyroidism.

In this sample, this clonotype turned up a few times. This CDR3 reads CATSDLLGSGAGELFF. The CDR3 region has the DNA TGTGCCACCAGTGATTTGCTGGGGTCTGGGGCCGGGGAGCTGTTTTTT. This chain links TRBV24-1 with TRBJ2-2; unclear D gene. The V and J ends lost 0 bases and 6 bases respectively, with 13 bases between them. There are 16 residues in the CDR3. Germline CDR1 and CDR2: KGHDR and SFDVKD.

At least ten counts were recorded for this clonotype. V and J are TRBV6-1 and TRBJ2-2; D is ambiguous. The germline CDR1 and CDR2 sequences are MNHNS and SASEGT. V lost 7 bases and J lost 1, with 13 bases in between. The CDR3 length is 15 residues. The CDR3 DNA sequence: TGTGCCAGCAACCAATTTAGACTGAACACCGGGGAGCTGTTTTTT. As protein: CASNQFRLNTGELFF.

This clonotype was detected ten times or more. For the CDR3, the DNA is TGTGCCAGCAGTGTTGACGGAGTGAACACTGAAGCTTTCTTT. Translating gives CASSVDGVNTEAFF. The chain has TRBV2 and TRBJ1-1; D is undetermined. Between the trimmed V and J ends, which lost 4 bases and 0 bases, there was a span of 9 bases. The CDR3 extends over 14 amino acids. Germline assignment: CDR1 SNHLY and CDR2 FYNNEI.

Ten or more counts support this clonotype. The chain joins TRBV14 to TRBJ1-5; D unclear. The germline V gene has CDR1 SGHDN and CDR2 FVKESK. The CDR3 length is 16 residues. V was clipped by 0 bases and J by 1 base, with 10 bases between them. CDR3 DNA: TGTGCCAGCAGCCAAGATAGTCTGTGGAGCAATCAGCCCCAGCATTTT. This translates into CASSQDSLWSNQPQHF.

This clonotype was counted a few times. This CDR3 is missing its conserved last phenylalanine or tryptophan, likely due to a read error. The chain recombines TRBV5-1 with TRBJ1-1; D gene ambiguous. The CDR3 totals 14 residues. CDR1 and CDR2 from the germline V gene are SGHRS and YFSETQ. V gave up 1 base and J gave up 0 bases, with 7 bases separating them. CDR3 amino acids: CASSLIEMNTEAFL. DNA of the CDR3: TGCGCCAGCAGCTTGATAGAAATGAACACTGAAGCTTTCCTT.

This clonotype has ten or more counts. The gene calls are TRBV7-8 and TRBJ1-1; no reliable D call. CDR1 is SGHVS and CDR2 is FQNEAQ in the germline V gene. CDR3 length: 13 residues. Trimming cost V 1 base and J 8 bases, with 11 bases left between them. This CDR3 reads CASSLERQVEAFF. The CDR3 DNA reads TGTGCCAGCAGCTTAGAGAGGCAGGTCGAAGCTTTCTTT.

This clonotype was recorded many times. J is TRBJ2-5 and V is TRBV29-1; D is uncertain. Per the germline V gene, CDR1 is SQVTM and CDR2 is ANQGSEA. Trimming removed 7 bases from V and 5 bases from J, with 11 bases in between. This CDR3 comprises 11 residues. The CDR3 DNA sequence: TGCAGCGCCCCCGTAGGGGAGACCCAGTACTTC. Residues: CSAPVGETQYF.

In this sample, this clonotype turned up many times. The chain employs TRBV27 and TRBJ1-2; the D is unclear. The CDR3 runs to 16 residues. Germline V gene data show CDR1 as MNHEY and CDR2 as SMNVEV (reference sequence). Deletions cut 5 bases from V and 3 bases from J, with 19 bases between. The chain's CDR3 is CASSTFWRGRYYGYTF. The DNA of the CDR3 is TGTGCCAGCAGTACCTTCTGGCGGGGTCGGTACTATGGCTACACCTTC.

This clonotype was recorded at least ten times. The CDR3 nucleotides read TGTGCCATCAGTGGAACAGGGGGCAACTATGGCTACACCTTC. As protein: CAISGTGGNYGYTF. V is TRBV10-3 and J is TRBJ1-2; 9 bases fit TRBD1. Germline V gene lookup returns CDR1 ENHRY and CDR2 SYGVKD. The V and J ends lost 4 bases and 2 bases, in that order; junction bases with no gene match: 2. The CDR3 is 14 amino acids.

The rearrangement joins TRBV6-2 or TRBV6-3 to TRBJ2-7, with D uncertain. The germline V gene has CDR1 MNHEY and CDR2 SVGEGT. This CDR3 spans 14 amino acids. V was shortened by 7 bases and J by 3 bases, with 16 bases between the two germline ends. The CDR3 DNA reads as TGTGCCAGCACCACCTCGCCTGGGATCTACGAGCAGTACTTC. Translating it yields CASTTSPGIYEQYF.